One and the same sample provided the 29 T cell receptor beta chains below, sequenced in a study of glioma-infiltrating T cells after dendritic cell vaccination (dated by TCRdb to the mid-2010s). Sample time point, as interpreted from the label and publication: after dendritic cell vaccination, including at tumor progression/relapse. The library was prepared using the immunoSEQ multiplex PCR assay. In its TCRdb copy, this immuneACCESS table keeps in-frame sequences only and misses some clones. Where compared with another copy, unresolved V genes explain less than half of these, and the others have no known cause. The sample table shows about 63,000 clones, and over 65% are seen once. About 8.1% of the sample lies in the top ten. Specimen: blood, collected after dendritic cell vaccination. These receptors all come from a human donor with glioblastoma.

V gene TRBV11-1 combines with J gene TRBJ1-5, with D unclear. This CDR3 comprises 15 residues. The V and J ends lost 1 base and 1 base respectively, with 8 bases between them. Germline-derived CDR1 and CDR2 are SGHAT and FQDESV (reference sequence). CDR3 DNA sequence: TGTGCCAGCAGCTTAGACTCGGGGAGCAATCAGCCCCAGCATTTT. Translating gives CASSLDSGSNQPQHF. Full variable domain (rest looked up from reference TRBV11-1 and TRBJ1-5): EAEVAQSPRYKITEKSQAVAFWCDPISGHATLYWYRQILGQGPELLVQFQDESVVDDSQLPKDRFSAERLKGVDSTLKIQPAELGDSAMYLCASSLDSGSNQPQHFGDGTRLSIL.

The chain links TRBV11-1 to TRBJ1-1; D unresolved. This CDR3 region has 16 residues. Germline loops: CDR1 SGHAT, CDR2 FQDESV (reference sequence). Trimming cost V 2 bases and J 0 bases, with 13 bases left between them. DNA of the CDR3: TGTGCCAGCAGCTTACCCCGCGGGGTTGTGAACACTGAAGCTTTCTTT. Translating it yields CASSLPRGVVNTEAFF.

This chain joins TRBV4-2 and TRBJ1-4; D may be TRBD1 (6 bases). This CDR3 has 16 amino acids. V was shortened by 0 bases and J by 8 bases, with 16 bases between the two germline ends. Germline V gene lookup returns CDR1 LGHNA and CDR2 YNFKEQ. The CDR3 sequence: CASSQELSGVGEKLFF. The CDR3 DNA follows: TGTGCCAGCAGCCAAGAGTTATCAGGGGTAGGAGAAAAACTGTTTTTT.

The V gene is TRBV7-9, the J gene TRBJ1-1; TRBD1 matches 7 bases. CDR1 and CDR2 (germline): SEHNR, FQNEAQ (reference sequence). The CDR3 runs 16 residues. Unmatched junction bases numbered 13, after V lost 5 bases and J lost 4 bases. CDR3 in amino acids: CASSQPEYRGGTEAFF. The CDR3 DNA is TGTGCCAGCAGCCAACCCGAATACAGGGGAGGCACTGAAGCTTTCTTT.

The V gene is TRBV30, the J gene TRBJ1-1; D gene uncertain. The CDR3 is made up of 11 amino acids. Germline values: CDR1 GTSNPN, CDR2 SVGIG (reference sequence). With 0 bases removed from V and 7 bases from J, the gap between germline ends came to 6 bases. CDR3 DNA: TGTGCCTGGAGTGTACAGATTGAAGCTTTCTTT. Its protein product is CAWSVQIEAFF.

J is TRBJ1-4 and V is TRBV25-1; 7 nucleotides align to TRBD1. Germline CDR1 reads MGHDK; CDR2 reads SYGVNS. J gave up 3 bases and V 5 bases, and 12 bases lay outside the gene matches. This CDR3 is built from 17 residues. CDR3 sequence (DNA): TGTGCCAGCAGTAAATTTGGGACAGCCCTCGCTAATGAAAAACTGTTTTTT. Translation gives CASSKFGTALANEKLFF.

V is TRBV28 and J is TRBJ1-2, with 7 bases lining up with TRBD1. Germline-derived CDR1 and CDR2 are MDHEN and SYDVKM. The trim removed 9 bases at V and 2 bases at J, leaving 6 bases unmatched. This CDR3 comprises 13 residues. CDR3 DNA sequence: TGTGCCAGTCTCTCGACAGGGAACTATGGCTACACCTTC. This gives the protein CASLSTGNYGYTF.

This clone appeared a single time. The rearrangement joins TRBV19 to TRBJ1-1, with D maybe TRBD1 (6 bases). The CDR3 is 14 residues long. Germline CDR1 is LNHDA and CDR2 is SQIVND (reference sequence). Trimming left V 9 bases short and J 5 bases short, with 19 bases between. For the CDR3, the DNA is TGTGCCAGCACGAGGGACAATGTGGGGACTGAAGCTTTCTTT. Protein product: CASTRDNVGTEAFF.

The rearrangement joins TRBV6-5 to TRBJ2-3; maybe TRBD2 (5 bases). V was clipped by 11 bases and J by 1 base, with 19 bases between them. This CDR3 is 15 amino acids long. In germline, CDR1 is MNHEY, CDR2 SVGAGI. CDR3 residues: CASYPGGLGTDTQYF. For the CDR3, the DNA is TGTGCCTCCTACCCGGGCGGGTTGGGCACAGATACGCAGTATTTT.

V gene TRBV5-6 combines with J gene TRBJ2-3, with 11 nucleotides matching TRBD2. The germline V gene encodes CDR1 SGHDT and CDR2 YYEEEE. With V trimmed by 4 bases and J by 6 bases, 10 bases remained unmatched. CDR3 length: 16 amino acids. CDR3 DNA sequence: TGTGCCAGCAGCCTTAGCGGGGGGGCCATGTGGGATACGCAGTATTTT. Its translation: CASSLSGGAMWDTQYF.

The CDR3, as DNA: TGTGCCAGCAGCCTGCGGACAGTCTCCTACGAGCAGTACTTC. It is translated as CASSLRTVSYEQYF. The chain is built from TRBV28 and TRBJ2-7; TRBD1 is a possible D gene (6 bases). The CDR3 extends over 14 amino acids. Germline V gene data show CDR1 as MDHEN and CDR2 as SYDVKM. The V end lost 6 bases, the J end lost 0 bases, and 12 bases lay between the germline ends.

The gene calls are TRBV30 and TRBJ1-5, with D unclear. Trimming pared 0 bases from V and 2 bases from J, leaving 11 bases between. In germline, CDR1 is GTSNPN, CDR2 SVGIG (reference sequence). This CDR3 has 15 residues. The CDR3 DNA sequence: TGTGCCTGGAGTGTCGGGTTCGCGGGCAATCAGCCCCAGCATTTT. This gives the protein CAWSVGFAGNQPQHF.

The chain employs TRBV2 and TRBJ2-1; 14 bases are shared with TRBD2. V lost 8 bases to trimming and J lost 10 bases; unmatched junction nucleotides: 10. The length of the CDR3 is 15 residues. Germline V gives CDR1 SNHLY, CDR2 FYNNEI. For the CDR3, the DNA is TGTGCCAGCGAACCCGGGACTAGCGGGGGAGGCGAGCAGTTCTTC. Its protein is CASEPGTSGGGEQFF.

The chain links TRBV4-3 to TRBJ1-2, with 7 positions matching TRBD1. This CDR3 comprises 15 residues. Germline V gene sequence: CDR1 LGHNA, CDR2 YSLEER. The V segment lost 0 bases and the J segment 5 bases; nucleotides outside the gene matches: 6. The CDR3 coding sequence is TGCGCCAGCAGCCAAGATCTCGACAGGGAGTATGGCTACACCTTC. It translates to CASSQDLDREYGYTF.

CDR3: CASSRIGTVDGYTF. CDR3 DNA sequence: TGTGCCAGCTCACGGATCGGGACAGTCGATGGCTACACCTTC. The gene calls are TRBV18 and TRBJ1-2, with 7 bases lining up with TRBD1. CDR3 size: 14 residues. V was clipped by 4 bases and J by 6 bases; unmatched bases: 8. Germline assignment: CDR1 KGHSH and CDR2 LQKENI.

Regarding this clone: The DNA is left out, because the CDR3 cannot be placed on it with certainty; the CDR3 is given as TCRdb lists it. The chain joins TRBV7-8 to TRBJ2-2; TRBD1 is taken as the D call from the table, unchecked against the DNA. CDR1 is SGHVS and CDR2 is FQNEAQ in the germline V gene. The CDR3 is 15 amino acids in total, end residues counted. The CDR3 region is CASSFGQGITETLYF.

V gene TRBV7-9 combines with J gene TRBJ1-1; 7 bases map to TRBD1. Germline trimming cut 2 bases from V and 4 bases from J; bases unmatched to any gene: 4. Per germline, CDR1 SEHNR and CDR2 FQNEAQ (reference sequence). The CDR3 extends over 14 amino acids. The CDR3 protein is CASSLQGGFTEAFF. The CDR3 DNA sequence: TGTGCCAGCAGCTTACAGGGGGGTTTCACTGAAGCTTTCTTT.

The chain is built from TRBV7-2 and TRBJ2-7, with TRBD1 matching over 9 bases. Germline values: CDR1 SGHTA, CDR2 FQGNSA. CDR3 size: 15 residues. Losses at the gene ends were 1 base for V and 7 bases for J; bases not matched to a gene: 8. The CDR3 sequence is CASSLGTGVNGEQYF. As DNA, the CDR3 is TGTGCCAGCAGCTTAGGGACAGGGGTTAACGGGGAGCAGTACTTC.

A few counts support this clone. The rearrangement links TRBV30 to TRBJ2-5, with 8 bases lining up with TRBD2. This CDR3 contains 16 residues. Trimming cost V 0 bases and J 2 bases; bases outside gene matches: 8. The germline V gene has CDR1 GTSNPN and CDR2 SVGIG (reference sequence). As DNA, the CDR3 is TGTGCCTGGAGTGTATTTGGTTCGGGGGGGCAAGAGACCCAGTACTTC. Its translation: CAWSVFGSGGQETQYF.

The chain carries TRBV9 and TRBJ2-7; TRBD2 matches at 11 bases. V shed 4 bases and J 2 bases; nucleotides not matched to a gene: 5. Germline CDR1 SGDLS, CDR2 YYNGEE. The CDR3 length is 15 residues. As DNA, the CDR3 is TGTGCCAGCAGCCTCGGGACTAGCGGCGCCTACGAGCAGTACTTC. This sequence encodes CASSLGTSGAYEQYF. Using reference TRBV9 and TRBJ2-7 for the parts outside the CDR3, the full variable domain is DSGVTQTPKHLITATGQRVTLRCSPRSGDLSVYWYQQSLDQGLQFLIQYYNGEERAKGNILERFSAQQFPDLHSELNLSSLELGDSALYFCASSLGTSGAYEQYFGPGTRLTVT.

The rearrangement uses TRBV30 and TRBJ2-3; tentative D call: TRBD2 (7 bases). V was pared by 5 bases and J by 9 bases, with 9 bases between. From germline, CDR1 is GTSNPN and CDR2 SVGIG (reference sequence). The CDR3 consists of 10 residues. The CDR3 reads CAWGGATQYF. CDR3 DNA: TGTGCCTGGGGGGGGGCCACGCAGTATTTT.

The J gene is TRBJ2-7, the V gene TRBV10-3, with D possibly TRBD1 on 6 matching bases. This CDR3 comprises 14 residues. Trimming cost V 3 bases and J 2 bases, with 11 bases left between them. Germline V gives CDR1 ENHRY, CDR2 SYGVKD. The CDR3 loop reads CAISDTGSPYEQYF. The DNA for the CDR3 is TGTGCCATCAGTGATACAGGGTCGCCCTACGAGCAGTACTTC.

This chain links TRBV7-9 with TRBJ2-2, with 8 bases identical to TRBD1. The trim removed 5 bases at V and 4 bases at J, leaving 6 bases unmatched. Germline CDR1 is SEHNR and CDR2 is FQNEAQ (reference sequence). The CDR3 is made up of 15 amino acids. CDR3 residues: CASSAPGTGTGELFF. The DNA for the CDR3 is TGTGCCAGCAGCGCGCCCGGGACAGGCACCGGGGAGCTGTTTTTT.

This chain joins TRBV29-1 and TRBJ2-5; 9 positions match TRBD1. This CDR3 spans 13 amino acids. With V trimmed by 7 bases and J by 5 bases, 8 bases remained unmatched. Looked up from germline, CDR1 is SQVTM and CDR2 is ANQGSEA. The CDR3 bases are TGCAGCGGTAGTGGGGGGACAGGGGAGACCCAGTACTTC. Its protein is CSGSGGTGETQYF.

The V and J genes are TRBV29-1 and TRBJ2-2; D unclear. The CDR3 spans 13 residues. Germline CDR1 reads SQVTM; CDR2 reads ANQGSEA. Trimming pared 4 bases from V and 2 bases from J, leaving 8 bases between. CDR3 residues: CSVVYPNTGELFF. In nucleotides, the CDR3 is TGCAGCGTTGTATATCCCAACACCGGGGAGCTGTTTTTT.

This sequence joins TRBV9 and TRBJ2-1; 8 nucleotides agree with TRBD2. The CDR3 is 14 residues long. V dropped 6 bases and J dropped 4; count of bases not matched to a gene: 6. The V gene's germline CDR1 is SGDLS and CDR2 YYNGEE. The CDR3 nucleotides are TGTGCCAGCACCGCCGGGACTAGGTACAATGAGCAGTTCTTC. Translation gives CASTAGTRYNEQFF.

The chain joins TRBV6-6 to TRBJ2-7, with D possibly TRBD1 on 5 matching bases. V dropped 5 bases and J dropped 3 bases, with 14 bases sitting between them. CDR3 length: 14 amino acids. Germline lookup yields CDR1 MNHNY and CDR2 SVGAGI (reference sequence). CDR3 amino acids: CASSPAGYGYEQYF. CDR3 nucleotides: TGTGCCAGCAGTCCAGCAGGGTATGGCTACGAGCAGTACTTC.

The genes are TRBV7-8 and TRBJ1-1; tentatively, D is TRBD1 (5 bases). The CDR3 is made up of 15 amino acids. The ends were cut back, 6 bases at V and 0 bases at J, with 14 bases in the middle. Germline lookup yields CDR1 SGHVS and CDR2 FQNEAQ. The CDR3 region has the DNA TGTGCCAGCAGGGCGCTGGACAATTTGAACACTGAAGCTTTCTTT. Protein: CASRALDNLNTEAFF.

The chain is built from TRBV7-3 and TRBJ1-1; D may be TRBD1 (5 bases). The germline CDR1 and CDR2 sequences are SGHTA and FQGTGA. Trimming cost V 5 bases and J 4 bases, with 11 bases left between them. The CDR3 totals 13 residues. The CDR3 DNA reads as TGTGCCAGCAGCGGGGGGTCTGGCACTGAAGCTTTCTTT. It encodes CASSGGSGTEAFF. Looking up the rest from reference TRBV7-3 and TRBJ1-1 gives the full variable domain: GAGVSQTPSNKVTEKGKYVELRCDPISGHTALYWYRQSLGQGPEFLIYFQGTGAADDSGLPNDRFFAVRPEGSVSTLKIQRTERGDSAVYLCASSGGSGTEAFFGQGTRLTVV.